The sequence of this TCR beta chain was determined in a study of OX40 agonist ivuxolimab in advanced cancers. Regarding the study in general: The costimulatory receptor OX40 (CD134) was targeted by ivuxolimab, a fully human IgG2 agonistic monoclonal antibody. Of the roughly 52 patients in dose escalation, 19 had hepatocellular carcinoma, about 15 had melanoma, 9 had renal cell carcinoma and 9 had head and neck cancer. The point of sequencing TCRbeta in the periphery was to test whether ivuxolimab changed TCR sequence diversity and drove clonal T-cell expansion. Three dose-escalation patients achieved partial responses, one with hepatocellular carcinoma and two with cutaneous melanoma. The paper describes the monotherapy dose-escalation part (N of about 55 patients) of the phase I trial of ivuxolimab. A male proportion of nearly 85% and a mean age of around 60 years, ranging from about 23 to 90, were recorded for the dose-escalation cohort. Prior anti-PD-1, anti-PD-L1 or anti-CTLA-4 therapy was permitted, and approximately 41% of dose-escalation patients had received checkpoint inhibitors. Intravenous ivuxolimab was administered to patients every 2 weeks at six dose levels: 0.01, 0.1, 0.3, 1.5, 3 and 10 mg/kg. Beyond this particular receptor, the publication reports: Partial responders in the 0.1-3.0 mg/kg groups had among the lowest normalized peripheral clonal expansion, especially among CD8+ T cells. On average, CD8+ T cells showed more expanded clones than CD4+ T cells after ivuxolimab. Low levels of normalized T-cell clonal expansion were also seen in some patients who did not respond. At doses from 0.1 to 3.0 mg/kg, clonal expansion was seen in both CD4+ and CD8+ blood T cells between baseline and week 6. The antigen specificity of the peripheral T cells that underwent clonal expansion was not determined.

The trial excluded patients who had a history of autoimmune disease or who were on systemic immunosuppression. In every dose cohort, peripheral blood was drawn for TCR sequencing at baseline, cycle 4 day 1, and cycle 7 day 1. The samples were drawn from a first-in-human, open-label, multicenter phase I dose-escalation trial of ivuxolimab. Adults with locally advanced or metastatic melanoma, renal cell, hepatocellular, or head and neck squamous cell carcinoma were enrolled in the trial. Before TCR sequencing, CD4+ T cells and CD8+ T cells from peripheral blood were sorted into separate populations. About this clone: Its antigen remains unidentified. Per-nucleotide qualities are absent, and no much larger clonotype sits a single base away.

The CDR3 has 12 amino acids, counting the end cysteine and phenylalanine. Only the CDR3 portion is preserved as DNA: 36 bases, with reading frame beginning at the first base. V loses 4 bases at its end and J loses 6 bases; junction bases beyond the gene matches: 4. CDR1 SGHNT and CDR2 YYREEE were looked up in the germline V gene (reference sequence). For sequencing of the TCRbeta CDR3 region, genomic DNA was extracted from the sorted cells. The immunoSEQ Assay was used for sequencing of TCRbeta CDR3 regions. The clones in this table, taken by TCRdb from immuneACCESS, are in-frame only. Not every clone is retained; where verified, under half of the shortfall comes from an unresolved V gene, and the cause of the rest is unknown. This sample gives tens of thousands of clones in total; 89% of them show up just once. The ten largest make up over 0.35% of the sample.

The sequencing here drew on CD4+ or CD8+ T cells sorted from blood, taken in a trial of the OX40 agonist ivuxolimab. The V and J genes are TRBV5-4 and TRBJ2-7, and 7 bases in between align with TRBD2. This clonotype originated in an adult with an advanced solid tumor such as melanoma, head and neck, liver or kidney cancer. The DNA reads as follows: TGTGCCAGCAGCATACTAGCGTCCGAGCAGTACTTC. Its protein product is CASSILASEQYF.